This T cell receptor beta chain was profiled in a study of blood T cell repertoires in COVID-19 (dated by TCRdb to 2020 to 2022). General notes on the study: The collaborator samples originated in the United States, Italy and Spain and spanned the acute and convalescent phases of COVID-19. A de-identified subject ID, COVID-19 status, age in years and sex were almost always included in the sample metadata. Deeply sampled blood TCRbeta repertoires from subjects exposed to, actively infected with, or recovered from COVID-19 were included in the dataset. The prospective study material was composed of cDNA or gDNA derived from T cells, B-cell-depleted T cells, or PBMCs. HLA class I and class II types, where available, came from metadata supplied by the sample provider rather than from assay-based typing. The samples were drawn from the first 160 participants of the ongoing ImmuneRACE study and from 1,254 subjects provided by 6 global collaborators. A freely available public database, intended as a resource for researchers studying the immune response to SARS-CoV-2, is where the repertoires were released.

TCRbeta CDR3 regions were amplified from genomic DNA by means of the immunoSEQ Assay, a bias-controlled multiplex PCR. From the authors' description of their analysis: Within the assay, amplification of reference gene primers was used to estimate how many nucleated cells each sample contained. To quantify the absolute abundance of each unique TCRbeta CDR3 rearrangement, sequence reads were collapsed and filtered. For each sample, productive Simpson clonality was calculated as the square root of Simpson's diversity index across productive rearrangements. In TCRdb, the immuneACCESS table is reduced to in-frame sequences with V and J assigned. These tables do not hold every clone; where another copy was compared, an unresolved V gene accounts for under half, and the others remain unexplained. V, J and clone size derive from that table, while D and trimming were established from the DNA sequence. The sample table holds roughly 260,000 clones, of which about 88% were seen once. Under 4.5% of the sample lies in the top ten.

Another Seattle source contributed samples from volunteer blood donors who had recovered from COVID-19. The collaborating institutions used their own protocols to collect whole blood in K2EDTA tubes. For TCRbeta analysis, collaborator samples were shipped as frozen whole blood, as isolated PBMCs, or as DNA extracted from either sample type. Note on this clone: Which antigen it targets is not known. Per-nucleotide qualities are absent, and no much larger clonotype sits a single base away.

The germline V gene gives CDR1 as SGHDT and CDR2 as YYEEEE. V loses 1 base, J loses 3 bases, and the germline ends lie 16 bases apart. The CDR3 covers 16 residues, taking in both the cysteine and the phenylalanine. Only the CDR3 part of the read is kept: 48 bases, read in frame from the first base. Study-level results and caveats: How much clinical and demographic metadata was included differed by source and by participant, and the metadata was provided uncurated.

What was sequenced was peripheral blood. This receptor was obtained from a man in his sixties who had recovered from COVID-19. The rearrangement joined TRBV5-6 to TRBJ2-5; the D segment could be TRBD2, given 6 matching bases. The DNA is TGTGCCAGCAGCTTGTACGGAGGGCCCCCCAAAGAGACCCAGTACTTC. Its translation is CASSLYGGPPKETQYF. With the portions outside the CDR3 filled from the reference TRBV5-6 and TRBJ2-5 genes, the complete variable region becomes DAGVTQSPTHLIKTRGQQVTLRCSPKSGHDTVSWYQQALGQGPQFIFQYYEEEERQRGNFPDRFSGHQFPNYSSELNVNALLLGDSALYLCASSLYGGPPKETQYFGPGTRLLVL.